Listed below are T cell receptor beta chains from one sample, sequenced in a study of blood T cell repertoires in COVID-19. Sequenced by immunoSEQ multiplex PCR; TCRdb stores in-frame clones only, minus some. The repertoire includes about 170,000 clones, approximately 82% of them detected once, and around 3.6% sits in the top ten. Sequences were obtained from PBMCs or T cells enriched from blood (not recorded which). These receptors originate from a woman between 50 and 59 years old in a cohort exposed to, infected with or recovered from COVID-19 (not recorded which). The CDR3 runs from the conserved cysteine through the conserved F or W. D genes are given only for firm matches. Clone size appears in some rows only: once, few, many, or a class for an expanded clone.

abundance: NA
d_gene: NA
v_gene: TRBV28
j_gene: TRBJ2-3
CDR3nt: TGTGCCAGCCTGGGACATCGAGTCACTGGTACGCAGTATTTT
CDR3aa: CASLGHRVTGTQYF

abundance: NA
d_gene: NA
v_gene: TRBV19
j_gene: TRBJ1-3
CDR3nt: TGTGCCACTGGCACAGGGTCTGGAAACACCATATATTTT
CDR3aa: CATGTGSGNTIYF

abundance: NA
d_gene: NA
v_gene: TRBV5-1
j_gene: TRBJ2-1
CDR3nt: TGCGCCAGCAGCTTGCCGTGGAGCTCCTACAATGAGCAGTTCTTC
CDR3aa: CASSLPWSSYNEQFF

abundance: NA
d_gene: NA
v_gene: TRBV3-1/TRBV3-2
j_gene: TRBJ1-2
CDR3nt: TGTGCCAGCAGCCAACTACCGGACAGCTATGGCTACACCTTC
CDR3aa: CASSQLPDSYGYTF

abundance: NA
d_gene: TRBD2
v_gene: TRBV24-1
j_gene: TRBJ2-1
CDR3nt: TGTGCCACCAGTGAGGTAGCGGGAGGGTCCTACAATGAGCAGTTCTTC
CDR3aa: CATSEVAGGSYNEQFF

abundance: NA
d_gene: NA
v_gene: TRBV2
j_gene: TRBJ2-5
CDR3nt: TGTGCCACGTCCAAGACAGCCCAAGAGACCCAGTACTTC
CDR3aa: CATSKTAQETQYF

abundance: NA
d_gene: NA
v_gene: TRBV19
j_gene: TRBJ1-6
CDR3nt: TGTGCCAGTAGACTATTGAGCTCCTATAATTCACCCCTCCACTTT
CDR3aa: CASRLLSSYNSPLHF

abundance: few
d_gene: TRBD1
v_gene: TRBV5-8
j_gene: TRBJ2-2
CDR3nt: TGTGCCAGCACGTTGAAGGACAGGGTAGACACCGGGGAGCTGTTTTTT
CDR3aa: CASTLKDRVDTGELFF

abundance: NA
d_gene: TRBD1
v_gene: TRBV5-1
j_gene: TRBJ2-5
CDR3nt: TGCGCCAGCAGCTTGTGGGACAGGGCGGAAGAGACCCAGTACTTC
CDR3aa: CASSLWDRAEETQYF

abundance: NA
d_gene: TRBD2
v_gene: TRBV11-2
j_gene: TRBJ2-1
CDR3nt: TGTGCCAGCAGCTTATATGGGGGGAGGGACAATGAGCAGTTCTTC
CDR3aa: CASSLYGGRDNEQFF

abundance: few
d_gene: TRBD2
v_gene: TRBV2
j_gene: TRBJ2-5
CDR3nt: TGTGCCAGCAGTGAAGGGACTAGCGGGACGGAGACCCAGTACTTC
CDR3aa: CASSEGTSGTETQYF

abundance: few
d_gene: NA
v_gene: TRBV27
j_gene: TRBJ2-6
CDR3nt: TGTGCCAGCAGTCACAGCTCTGGGGCCAACGTCCTGACTTTC
CDR3aa: CASSHSSGANVLTF

abundance: NA
d_gene: NA
v_gene: TRBV15
j_gene: TRBJ1-1
CDR3nt: TGTGCCACCAACACCGCCAGCGAGACTGAAGCTTTCTTT
CDR3aa: CATNTASETEAFF

abundance: NA
d_gene: TRBD1
v_gene: TRBV7-3
j_gene: TRBJ1-4
CDR3nt: TGTGCCAGCAGCTTGACAAGCCCCGGGACAGTTAATGAAAAACTGTTTTTT
CDR3aa: CASSLTSPGTVNEKLFF

abundance: NA
d_gene: TRBD2
v_gene: TRBV19
j_gene: TRBJ2-1
CDR3nt: TGTGCCAGTAGTATCAGCAGCGGGGGGGCCGTGTATGAGCAGTTCTTC
CDR3aa: CASSISSGGAVYEQFF

abundance: few
d_gene: NA
v_gene: TRBV4-2
j_gene: TRBJ1-1
CDR3nt: TGTGCCAGCAGCCAAGCAACCGGGGATAGGGCTTTCTTT
CDR3aa: CASSQATGDRAFF

abundance: NA
d_gene: TRBD1
v_gene: TRBV29-1
j_gene: TRBJ1-2
CDR3nt: TGCAGCGTTTATGTACGAAAAAGGACAGGATGGGGCTACACCTTC
CDR3aa: CSVYVRKRTGWGYTF

abundance: NA
d_gene: NA
v_gene: TRBV9
j_gene: TRBJ1-1
CDR3nt: TGTGCCAGCAGCGCCGTGACGAGAGGCACTGAAGCTTTCTTT
CDR3aa: CASSAVTRGTEAFF

abundance: NA
d_gene: TRBD2
v_gene: TRBV29-1
j_gene: TRBJ2-3
CDR3nt: TGCAGCGTTAGGTCTAGCGGCTCTCCAGATACGCAGTATTTT
CDR3aa: CSVRSSGSPDTQYF

abundance: NA
d_gene: NA
v_gene: TRBV28
j_gene: TRBJ1-4
CDR3nt: TGTGCCAGCAGTCCAGGGGAAAAACTGTTTTTT
CDR3aa: CASSPGEKLFF

abundance: NA
d_gene: TRBD1
v_gene: TRBV5-1
j_gene: TRBJ2-3
CDR3nt: TGCGCCAGCAGCCCCGAAGGACAGGCTCGCACAGATACGCAGTATTTT
CDR3aa: CASSPEGQARTDTQYF

abundance: NA
d_gene: NA
v_gene: TRBV29-1
j_gene: TRBJ1-1
CDR3nt: TGCAGCGTGGGTCAAGAGGCGGGCACTGAAGCTTTCTTT
CDR3aa: CSVGQEAGTEAFF

abundance: NA
d_gene: NA
v_gene: TRBV21-1
j_gene: TRBJ1-2
CDR3nt: TGTGCCGGTCCCGGGGAGTCACCTACCTATGGCTACACCTTC
CDR3aa: CAGPGESPTYGYTF

abundance: NA
d_gene: NA
v_gene: TRBV5-8
j_gene: TRBJ2-3
CDR3nt: TGTGCCAGCAGCTTTTCCGTCGGGGGGCTACACACAGATACGCAGTATTTT
CDR3aa: CASSFSVGGLHTDTQYF

abundance: NA
d_gene: TRBD2
v_gene: TRBV7-2
j_gene: TRBJ2-7
CDR3nt: TGTGCCAGCGCTCCAATACTAGCGGGAGTCTACGAGCAGTACTTC
CDR3aa: CASAPILAGVYEQYF

abundance: NA
d_gene: TRBD1
v_gene: TRBV28
j_gene: TRBJ2-2
CDR3nt: TGTGCCAGCCTCCGGACAGGGATAAACACCGGGGAGCTGTTTTTT
CDR3aa: CASLRTGINTGELFF

abundance: NA
d_gene: TRBD1
v_gene: TRBV10-3
j_gene: TRBJ2-1
CDR3nt: TGTGCCATCAGCCAACGGGACAGATCCTACAATGAGCAGTTCTTC
CDR3aa: CAISQRDRSYNEQFF

abundance: NA
d_gene: NA
v_gene: TRBV19
j_gene: TRBJ2-3
CDR3nt: TGTGCCAGTAGTCCCGGGGTCCGCACAGATACGCAGTATTTT
CDR3aa: CASSPGVRTDTQYF

abundance: NA
d_gene: NA
v_gene: TRBV7-8
j_gene: TRBJ1-3
CDR3nt: TGTGCCAGCAGCCTCAGGGCCTTACCCGGAAACACCATATATTTT
CDR3aa: CASSLRALPGNTIYF

abundance: NA
d_gene: TRBD1
v_gene: TRBV28
j_gene: TRBJ1-5
CDR3nt: TGTGCCAGCACTCGGGACAGTAATCAGCCCCAGCATTTT
CDR3aa: CASTRDSNQPQHF

abundance: NA
d_gene: TRBD1
v_gene: TRBV28
j_gene: TRBJ1-2
CDR3nt: TGTGCCAGCAGTTCAACAGGGGAAACTAACTATGGCTACACCTTC
CDR3aa: CASSSTGETNYGYTF

abundance: NA
d_gene: NA
v_gene: TRBV7-3
j_gene: TRBJ1-3
CDR3nt: TGTGCCAGCAGCTTACAAGGGGGCTCTGGAAACACCATATATTTT
CDR3aa: CASSLQGGSGNTIYF

abundance: NA
d_gene: TRBD1
v_gene: TRBV5-4
j_gene: TRBJ1-2
CDR3nt: TGTGCCAGCAGCTGGACGGGACAGGACTATGGCTACACCTTC
CDR3aa: CASSWTGQDYGYTF

abundance: NA
d_gene: TRBD1
v_gene: TRBV27
j_gene: TRBJ2-5
CDR3nt: TGTGCCAGCAGTTTATTGTCCCGGGACAGAGACCAAGAGACCCAGTACTTC
CDR3aa: CASSLLSRDRDQETQYF